This TCR beta chain comes out of a study of blood T cell repertoires in COVID-19 (TCRdb year 2020). General notes on the study: Collaborator samples came from the United States, Italy and Spain and covered acute and convalescent phases of COVID-19. Where available, HLA class I and class II types were obtained from metadata supplied by the sample provider rather than from assay-based typing. The prospective study material was composed of cDNA or gDNA derived from T cells, B-cell-depleted T cells, or PBMCs. The samples were drawn from the first 160 participants of the ongoing ImmuneRACE study and from 950 to 1,500 subjects provided by 6 global collaborators. The sample metadata nearly always contained a de-identified subject ID, COVID-19 status, age in years and sex. The dataset comprised deeply sampled blood TCRbeta repertoires from subjects exposed to, actively infected with, or recovered from COVID-19. The repertoires were released in a freely available public database meant as a resource for research on the immune response to SARS-CoV-2.

The immunoSEQ Assay, a bias-controlled multiplex PCR, was used to amplify TCRbeta CDR3 regions from genomic DNA. In the original analysis: Within the assay, amplification of reference gene primers was used to estimate how many nucleated cells each sample contained. Sequence reads were collapsed and filtered to measure the absolute abundance of every unique TCRbeta CDR3 rearrangement. Productive Simpson clonality was computed per sample as the square root of Simpson's diversity index over productive rearrangements. TCRdb carries this immuneACCESS record with in-frame sequences only. Its versions omit some clonotypes, under half of them owing to an unresolved V gene in the studies checked, with the rest unexplained. The V and J calls and the clone size are those of that table, but D and trimming were determined from the DNA. Here the sample has under 80,000 clones; 86% occur a single time. Together, the top ten hold 3.5% to 5% of the sample.

Worth noting for this clone: What antigen it recognizes has not been identified. The record has no base qualities; no much larger clone is one base away.

Whole blood was collected in K2EDTA tubes by collaborating institutions according to the institutions' own protocols. Collaborator samples were shipped for TCRbeta analysis as frozen whole blood, isolated PBMCs, or DNA extracted from either sample type. Study-wide conclusions, independent of this receptor: The quantity of clinical and demographic metadata differed by source and by participant and was supplied without curation.

The clonotype comes from a man between 50 and 59 years old with active COVID-19. The sample was peripheral blood.

The CDR3 reads CASSLRAGSRVHEQYF. Read as DNA, the sequence is TGTGCCAGCAGCCTACGCGCCGGGTCCAGGGTGCACGAGCAGTACTTC. The chain uses TRBV3-1 (or the pseudogene TRBV3-2) and TRBJ2-7; the D gene is perhaps TRBD1, on 5 matching bases. In the germline V gene (reference sequence), CDR1 corresponds to LGHDT and CDR2 to YNNKEL. Including the terminal cysteine and phenylalanine, the CDR3 comprises 16 residues. Only CDR3 DNA is held: 48 bases, read in frame from base 1. V was cut back by 4 bases and J by 5 bases, leaving a gap of 21 bases between them.